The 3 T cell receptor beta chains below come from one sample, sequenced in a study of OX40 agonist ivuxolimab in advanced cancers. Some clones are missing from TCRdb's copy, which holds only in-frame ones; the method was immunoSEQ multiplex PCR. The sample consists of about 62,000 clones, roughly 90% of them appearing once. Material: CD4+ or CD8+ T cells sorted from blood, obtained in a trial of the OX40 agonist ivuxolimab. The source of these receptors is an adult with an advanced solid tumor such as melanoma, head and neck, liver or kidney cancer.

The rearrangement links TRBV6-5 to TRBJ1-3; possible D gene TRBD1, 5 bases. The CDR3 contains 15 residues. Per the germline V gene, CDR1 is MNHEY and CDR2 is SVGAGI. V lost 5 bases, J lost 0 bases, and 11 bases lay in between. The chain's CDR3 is CASSRDRVSGNTIYF. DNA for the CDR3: TGTGCCAGCAGTAGGGACCGAGTCTCTGGAAACACCATATATTTT.

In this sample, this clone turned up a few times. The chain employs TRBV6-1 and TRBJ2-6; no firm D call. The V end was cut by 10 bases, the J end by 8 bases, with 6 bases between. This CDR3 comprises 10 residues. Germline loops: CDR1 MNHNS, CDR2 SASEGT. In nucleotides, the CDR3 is TGTGCCACTCTGACCAACGTCCTGACTTTC. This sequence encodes CATLTNVLTF.

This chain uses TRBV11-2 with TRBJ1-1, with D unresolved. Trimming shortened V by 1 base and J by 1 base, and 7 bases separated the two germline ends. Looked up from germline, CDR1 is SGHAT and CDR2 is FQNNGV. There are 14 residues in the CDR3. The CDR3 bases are TGTGCCAGCAGCTTAGTCTGGCGGAACACTGAAGCTTTCTTT. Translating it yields CASSLVWRNTEAFF.